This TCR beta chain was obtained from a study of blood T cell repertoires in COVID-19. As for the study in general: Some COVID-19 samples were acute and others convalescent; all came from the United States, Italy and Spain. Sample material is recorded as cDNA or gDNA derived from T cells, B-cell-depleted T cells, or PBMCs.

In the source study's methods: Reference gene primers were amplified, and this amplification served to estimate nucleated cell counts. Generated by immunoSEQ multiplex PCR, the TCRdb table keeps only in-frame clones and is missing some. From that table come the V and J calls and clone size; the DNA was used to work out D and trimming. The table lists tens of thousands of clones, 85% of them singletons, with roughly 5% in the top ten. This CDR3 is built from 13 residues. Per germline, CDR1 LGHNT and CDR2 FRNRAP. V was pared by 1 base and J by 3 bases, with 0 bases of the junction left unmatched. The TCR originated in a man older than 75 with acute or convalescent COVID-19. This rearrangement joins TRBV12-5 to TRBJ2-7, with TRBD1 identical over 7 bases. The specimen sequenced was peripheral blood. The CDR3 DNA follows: TGTGCTAGTGGTTTGGGACAGGGCTACGAGCAGTACTTC. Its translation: CASGLGQGYEQYF.